This T cell receptor beta chain appears in the sequencing data of a study of beta chain features in type 1 diabetes. Findings and caveats of the study: PCR might preferentially amplify shorter templates, equally in patients and controls.

Sorting gave populations that all exceeded 98% purity. This CDR3 contains 15 residues. CDR1 is SGHTA, CDR2 FQGNSA, per germline. The J segment lost 5 bases and the V segment lost 5 bases, leaving 4 bases of the junction unmatched. Expressed TCRB transcripts were sequenced because the entire RNA isolate underwent reverse transcription. There were 3.4 million or so reads on average in the naive, central memory and regulatory T cell samples. The protocol was immunoSEQ multiplex PCR, while the TCRdb copy is restricted to in-frame clones and leaves out a portion. Of under 250,000 clones in the sample, roughly 14% are singletons; the top ten hold more than 0.02%. This clone was observed a few times. As yet, its antigen is unknown.

The chain combines TRBV7-2 with TRBJ2-1; 12 bases align to TRBD2. This sequence was found in a woman aged 40-49 years in good health. Sequenced material: naive CD4+ T cells from blood. Written as DNA, the CDR3 is TGTGCCAGCAGCACCCGGACTAGCGGGAACAATGAGCAGTTCTTC. Translation gives CASSTRTSGNNEQFF.